One sample yielded the 19 T cell receptor beta chains listed below, sequenced in a study of blood T cells in healthy people across ages. A second PCR of about 7 to 12 cycles used a sample-barcoded 5' primer and a J-beta primer mix. TCRdb analysed the 5' RACE reads with MiXCR anew, one entry per CDR3 protein. The sample lists some 930,000 distinct CDR3 sequences; around 29% were seen once. These data were likewise used in another study, on T cells of mothers and their children.

The sample comprised blood. These TCRs come from a woman between 35 and 50 years old in good health.

The gene calls are TRBV7-2 and TRBJ2-7; D is unresolved. Germline V lookup: CDR1 SGHTA, CDR2 FQGNSA. This CDR3 is built from 14 residues. V was clipped by 5 bases and J by 3 bases, with 14 bases between them. The DNA for the CDR3 is TGTGCCAGCAGCCCCCATCAGCGCGTCTACGAGCAGTACTTC. Its protein product is CASSPHQRVYEQYF.

Written as DNA, the CDR3 is TGTGCCAGCAGCTTAACAGGCCTAGCGGGGGTTTCCGGGGCCAACGTCCTGACTTTC. This gives the protein CASSLTGLAGVSGANVLTF. V gene TRBV7-3 combines with J gene TRBJ2-6; 10 bases are a match to TRBD2. Germline CDR1 reads SGHTA; CDR2 reads FQGTGA. Germline trimming cut 0 bases from V and 4 bases from J; bases unmatched to any gene: 9. CDR3 length equals 19 residues.

At least ten counts were recorded for this clonotype. The chain couples TRBV27 to TRBJ2-1; 8 bases align to TRBD2. Germline values: CDR1 MNHEY, CDR2 SMNVEV (reference sequence). The CDR3 has 15 residues. The V segment lost 1 base and the J segment 8 bases; nucleotides outside the gene matches: 7. DNA for the CDR3: TGTGCCAGCAGTTTATTTGAAGGACTAGCCCATGAGCAGTTCTTC. This translates into CASSLFEGLAHEQFF.

This clonotype was recorded many times. This chain links TRBV7-2 with TRBJ2-3, with 7 positions matching TRBD2. This CDR3 comprises 17 residues. CDR1 SGHTA and CDR2 FQGNSA come from the germline V gene. V shed 2 bases and J 1 base; nucleotides not matched to a gene: 9. For the CDR3, the DNA is TGTGCCAGCAGCTTATCGTGGATTACTAGCGGCACAGATACGCAGTATTTT. Amino acids: CASSLSWITSGTDTQYF. The entire variable domain, with the rest obtained from reference TRBV7-2 and TRBJ2-3, is as follows: GAGVSQSPSNKVTEKGKDVELRCDPISGHTALYWYRQSLGQGLEFLIYFQGNSAPDKSGLPSDRFSAERTGGSVSTLTIQRTQQEDSAVYLCASSLSWITSGTDTQYFGPGTRLTVL.

This clonotype has a handful of counts. This chain connects TRBV28 to TRBJ1-5; D gene uncertain. Germline V gives CDR1 MDHEN, CDR2 SYDVKM. This CDR3 spans 12 amino acids. Trimming took off 1 base at V and 6 bases at J, with 4 bases between the two ends. In DNA form, the CDR3 reads TGTGCCAGCAGTTTATTTCGTCAGCCCCAGCATTTT. Protein product: CASSLFRQPQHF.

This clonotype was counted many times. The gene calls are TRBV7-9 and TRBJ2-5; weak D call: TRBD2 (6 bases). The V end lost 1 base, the J end lost 4 bases, and 10 bases lay between the germline ends. Germline CDR1 SEHNR, CDR2 FQNEAQ (reference sequence). The CDR3 has 14 residues. The CDR3 region has the DNA TGTGCCAGCAGCTTAGGGACTACCGCAGAGACCCAGTACTTC. This translates into CASSLGTTAETQYF.

Comments on this clonotype: This may come from a read error, since a much larger clone is one base off. This chain joins TRBV29-1 and TRBJ1-2, with unresolved D. The CDR3 is 12 residues long. Germline loops: CDR1 SQVTM, CDR2 ANQGSEA. Between the trimmed V and J ends, which lost 4 bases and 4 bases, there was a span of 10 bases. The CDR3 protein is CSVVHGLYGYTF. The CDR3 nucleotides are TGCAGCGTTGTGCACGGGCTCTATGGCTACACCTTC.

Ten or more counts support this clonotype. J is TRBJ2-1 and V is TRBV7-8; maybe TRBD1 (5 bases). CDR3 length equals 19 residues. Deletions cut 6 bases from V and 2 bases from J, with 26 bases between. In germline, CDR1 is SGHVS, CDR2 FQNEAQ. CDR3 nucleotide sequence: TGTGCCAGCAGAAATAACCTTGGACAAGACAATAAAGCCTACAATGAGCAGTTCTTC. Protein: CASRNNLGQDNKAYNEQFF.

This chain links TRBV28 with TRBJ2-3; the match to TRBD2 covers 10 bases. After removal of 2 bases from V and 0 bases from J, the junction contained 8 bases not matched to a gene. The germline CDR1 and CDR2 sequences are MDHEN and SYDVKM. CDR3 size: 18 residues. This CDR3 is CASSLGYASGGSTDTQYF. The CDR3 DNA reads TGTGCCAGCAGTTTAGGGTACGCTAGCGGGGGAAGCACAGATACGCAGTATTTT.

Concerning this clonotype: The junction departs from germline at one end; a sequencing error may be responsible. The CDR3 protein is CAGRLLPGGQDYGYTF. DNA of the CDR3: TGTGCCGGCAGGCTACTTCCCGGGGGCCAGGACTATGGCTACACCTTC. The gene calls are TRBV7-9 and TRBJ1-2, with D possibly TRBD1 on 6 matching bases. The CDR3 extends over 16 amino acids. Germline assignment: CDR1 SEHNR and CDR2 FQNEAQ (reference sequence).

This clonotype was found many times. CDR3 DNA: TGTGCCAGCAGCTGGGGACTAGATGGAGAGACCCAGTACTTC. It encodes CASSWGLDGETQYF. The chain employs TRBV5-4 and TRBJ2-5, with TRBD2 identical over 8 bases. The junction had 5 bases not matched to a gene; V was cut back by 3 bases and J by 4 bases. Germline assignment: CDR1 SGHNT and CDR2 YYREEE (reference sequence). The CDR3 covers 14 residues.

This clonotype was counted a few times. The chain recombines TRBV3-1 with TRBJ2-7; D is unresolved. This CDR3 contains 13 residues. The V gene's germline CDR1 is LGHDT and CDR2 YNNKEL (reference sequence). The V gene lost 0 bases and the J gene lost 2 bases, with 5 bases spanning the gap. In nucleotides, the CDR3 is TGTGCCAGCAGCCAAGATTCCCCCTACGAGCAGTACTTC. Its translation: CASSQDSPYEQYF.

This clonotype was detected ten times or more. The chain is built from TRBV7-6 and TRBJ2-5, with D perhaps TRBD1 or TRBD2 (5 bases each). Trimming pared 5 bases from V and 4 bases from J, leaving 17 bases between. The CDR3 extends over 15 amino acids. CDR1 is SGHVS, CDR2 FNYEAQ, per germline. CDR3 nucleotide sequence: TGTGCCAGCAGCCCGGGACCGACTTTTGGAGAGACCCAGTACTTC. Residues: CASSPGPTFGETQYF.

About this clonotype: The CDR3 does not end in the conserved phenylalanine or tryptophan, so this is likely a read error. No DNA is shown, since the ends of the CDR3 on it are uncertain; the CDR3 is the one TCRdb lists. The CDR3 spells CASSSPGQGVYGHTC. The rearrangement links TRBV6-5 to TRBJ1-2; the D call in the table, TRBD1, was not verified against the DNA. Germline assignment: CDR1 MNHEY and CDR2 SVGAGI. The CDR3 length is 15 residues, termini included.

This chain joins TRBV20-1 and TRBJ2-1, with 7 positions matching TRBD2. The germline V gene has CDR1 DFQATT and CDR2 SNEGSKA (reference sequence). With 0 bases clipped from V and 4 bases from J, the junction kept 9 bases outside the gene matches. The CDR3 covers 16 residues. In nucleotides, the CDR3 is TGCAGTGCTAGAGAATCACGAGCGGGGCTATACAATGAGCAGTTCTTC. Translation gives CSARESRAGLYNEQFF.

Here the CDR3 DNA reads TGTGCCAGTTTTGCCCCCCCCGGACAGGGGGTCCATTCGTACTATGGCTACACCTTC. Protein sequence: CASFAPPGQGVHSYYGYTF. The chain joins TRBV12-3 or TRBV12-4 to TRBJ1-2; TRBD1 agrees at 10 bases. The V segment lost 9 bases and the J segment 3 bases; nucleotides outside the gene matches: 22. The CDR3 runs to 19 residues.

V usage is TRBV29-1 and J usage is TRBJ1-1, with 7 nucleotides matching TRBD1. The CDR3 runs 13 residues. The germline gives CDR1 SQVTM, CDR2 ANQGSEA. J was trimmed by 4 bases and V by 6 bases; bases with no gene match: 8. CDR3 sequence reads: CSVREGACTEAFF. CDR3 DNA: TGCAGCGTCAGGGAGGGGGCTTGCACTGAAGCTTTCTTT.

The V call is TRBV5-1, the J call TRBJ2-2, with D possibly matching TRBD2 (5 bases). The CDR3 extends over 14 amino acids. Trimming cost V 2 bases and J 8 bases, with 13 bases left between them. Germline V lookup: CDR1 SGHRS, CDR2 YFSETQ. Written as DNA, the CDR3 is TGCGCCAGCAGCTTTCGGACCGGGAAGGGGGAGCTGTTTTTT. It yields the protein CASSFRTGKGELFF.

The chain has TRBV3-1 and TRBJ1-5, with a tentative D call TRBD1 (5 bases). V was shortened by 8 bases and J by 3 bases, with 14 bases between the two germline ends. CDR3 length equals 14 residues. Germline loops: CDR1 LGHDT, CDR2 YNNKEL (reference sequence). CDR3 sequence (DNA): TGTGCCAGCGGCCCGGGGCAGTCCAATCAGCCCCAGCATTTT. This encodes CASGPGQSNQPQHF.